Below are 4 T cell receptor beta chains sequenced from a single sample in a study of blood T cell repertoires in COVID-19. Clones were read by immunoSEQ multiplex PCR, and TCRdb kept only the in-frame ones, dropping some. Of approximately 25,000 clones in the sample, around four fifths were seen once. Sequenced material: peripheral blood. These receptors were taken from a woman in her 70s with COVID-19, enrolled during active disease.

The rearrangement joins TRBV5-1 to TRBJ1-1; TRBD1 matches 9 bases. The germline V gene encodes CDR1 SGHRS and CDR2 YFSETQ. This CDR3 is 13 amino acids long. V lost 4 bases and J lost 4; bases outside the gene matches: 2. CDR3 in DNA: TGCGCCAGCAGCCTGGACAGGGGCACTGAAGCTTTCTTT. Protein sequence: CASSLDRGTEAFF.

This chain uses TRBV19 with TRBJ1-2; possibly TRBD1 for D (6 bases). The CDR3 has 14 amino acids. From germline, CDR1 is LNHDA and CDR2 SQIVND (reference sequence). V was cut by 7 bases and J by 3 bases, with 15 bases left in between. This CDR3 is CASIGTKRDYGYTF. The CDR3 DNA follows: TGTGCCAGTATCGGGACAAAGAGGGACTATGGCTACACCTTC.

V is TRBV20-1 and J is TRBJ2-2, with 7 bases fitting TRBD1. The junction had 9 bases not matched to a gene; V was cut back by 4 bases and J by 1 base. Germline loops: CDR1 DFQATT, CDR2 SNEGSKA (reference sequence). This CDR3 is 16 amino acids long. The CDR3 region has the DNA TGCAGTGCTATTGACAGGGTCAGAGGGAACACCGGGGAGCTGTTTTTT. It specifies CSAIDRVRGNTGELFF.

The rearrangement joins TRBV11-2 to TRBJ1-6, with D unclear. The CDR3 consists of 16 residues. Germline lookup yields CDR1 SGHAT and CDR2 FQNNGV. Trimming pared 2 bases from V and 0 bases from J, leaving 8 bases between. CDR3 protein: CASSLRGSSYNSPLHF. In DNA, the CDR3 is TGTGCCAGCAGCTTACGAGGAAGCTCCTATAATTCACCCCTCCACTTT.